Below are 8 T cell receptor beta chains sequenced from a single sample in a study of hypomethylating agent response in myelodysplastic syndrome. Using immunoSEQ multiplex PCR, the repertoire was profiled, and TCRdb retains in-frame clones only, with some absent. The sample includes 2,000 or so clones, 86% of them seen just once. Sequences were derived from bone marrow, sampled before or after starting hypomethylating agent treatment for myelodysplastic syndrome (not recorded which). The source is a human donor with myelodysplastic syndrome.

CDR3 residues: CASSLRVKGVGFSEQYV. CDR3 DNA sequence: TGTGCCAGCAGCTTGCGAGTTAAAGGGGTAGGGTTTTCCGAGCAGTACGTC. The chain is built from TRBV5-8 and TRBJ2-7; weak D call: TRBD1 (5 bases). The CDR3 is made up of 17 amino acids. Germline V lookup: CDR1 SGHTS, CDR2 YDEGEE. With 1 base removed from V and 6 bases from J, the gap between germline ends came to 23 bases.

The gene calls are TRBV23-1 and TRBJ1-1, with 8 bases matching TRBD1. TRBV23-1 counts as an open reading frame of uncertain function. V gave up 1 base and J gave up 0 bases; unmatched junction bases: 4. The CDR3 sequence is 16 residues long. The CDR3 spells CASSQLRTGMNTEAFF. CDR3 sequence (DNA): TGCGCCAGCAGTCAATTGAGGACAGGGATGAACACTGAAGCTTTCTTT.

For the CDR3, the DNA is TGTGCCAGCAGTTTCGTTCCAGGGGAAGCTTTCTTT. It specifies CASSFVPGEAFF. The rearrangement uses TRBV27 and TRBJ1-1; the D gene is possibly TRBD1 (5 bases). The length of the CDR3 is 12 residues. Trimming pared 3 bases from V and 8 bases from J, leaving 10 bases between. The germline gives CDR1 MNHEY, CDR2 SMNVEV (reference sequence).

This clone was observed once. The chain carries TRBV27 and TRBJ1-2; TRBD1 agrees at 8 bases. This CDR3 has 15 residues. The V and J ends lost 5 bases and 6 bases, in that order; junction bases with no gene match: 11. CDR1 is MNHEY, CDR2 SMNVEV, per germline (reference sequence). The CDR3 loop reads CASSVDRGGRDGYTF. CDR3 coding DNA: TGTGCCAGCAGTGTCGACAGGGGTGGACGGGATGGCTACACCTTC.

The chain employs TRBV10-3 and TRBJ2-5; D gene unclear. V lost 6 bases, J lost 1 base, and 9 bases lay in between. This CDR3 spans 13 amino acids. Looked up from germline, CDR1 is ENHRY and CDR2 is SYGVKD. The CDR3 DNA reads as TGTGCCATCAGAGACTGGCTCCAAGAGACCCAGTACTTC. As protein: CAIRDWLQETQYF.

This chain links TRBV28 with TRBJ1-2, with TRBD1 identical over 9 bases. The V segment lost 5 bases and the J segment 2 bases; nucleotides outside the gene matches: 3. Germline V gives CDR1 MDHEN, CDR2 SYDVKM. The CDR3 is 14 residues long. Here the CDR3 reads CASSLTGGNYGYTF. In nucleotides, the CDR3 is TGTGCCAGCAGTCTGACAGGGGGGAACTATGGCTACACCTTC.

The chain recombines TRBV19 with TRBJ2-1; possibly TRBD2 for D (7 bases). The CDR3 sequence is 16 residues long. Between the trimmed V and J ends, which lost 5 bases and 8 bases, there was a span of 22 bases. Germline CDR1 and CDR2: LNHDA and SQIVND (reference sequence). CDR3 sequence reads: CASSPLGAGVRDEQFF. CDR3 DNA: TGTGCCAGTAGTCCCCTGGGGGCGGGAGTACGTGATGAGCAGTTCTTC.

Here the CDR3 DNA reads TGTGCCAGCAGCTTGTATCAGGGCCGGGAGACCCAGTACTTC. Amino acids: CASSLYQGRETQYF. The V call is TRBV5-6, the J call TRBJ2-5, with D possibly being TRBD1 (5 bases). The CDR3 runs 14 residues. The germline V gene encodes CDR1 SGHDT and CDR2 YYEEEE. Trimming removed 1 base at V and 5 bases at J, with 12 bases between.